These T cell receptor beta chains were read from a single sample in a study of PD-1 blockade in classical Hodgkin lymphoma. Sequencing used immunoSEQ multiplex PCR; TCRdb keeps in-frame clones, though not all of them. In the table there are about 97,000 clones, approximately 88% of which are singletons. This material consisted of peripheral blood mononuclear cells (PBMCs), taken at baseline. The receptors were sampled from a human donor with classical Hodgkin lymphoma. CDR3s leave out the opening cysteine and the closing phenylalanine or tryptophan.

v_call cdr3_length cdr3_aa
TRBV7-9 12 ASSHPGQAEGAF
TRBV13 13 ASSLLGTGKIEQY
TRBV9 12 ASSSGRATDTQY
TRBV6-5 9 ASSYWGEAF
TRBV9 14 ASSALAGANYNEQF
TRBV10-1 11 ASSDPRANVLT
TRBV5-6 10 ASSLWGLEQF
TRBV7-2 13 ASSLAGPMNTEAF
TRBV10-3 13 AIKSGGIELNEQF
TRBV29-1 12 SVPASGSVNEQF
TRBV7-7 14 ASSPAGSGTPNEQF
TRBV2 12 ASSVGGGPETQY
TRBV6-6 13 ASSYGGFANTEAF
TRBV5-1 10 ASRRDRDEQY
TRBV5-1 11 ASTFDGTYEQY
TRBV9 14 ASSERLAPVGNEQF
TRBV7-2 16 ASSRTSGNPSSYNEQF
TRBV7-9 11 ASSGTSTPQQY
TRBV7-9 15 ASSLAGQVRSSYGYT
TRBV18 9 ASQSGNTIY
TRBV11-1 7 AINYEQY
TRBV7-9 12 ASLASGRPDTQY
TRBV6-1 14 ASSEQVSANTGELF
TRBV5-1 13 ASSLQGGSYNEQF
TRBV5-6 13 ASSLVRGQAGELF
TRBV18 10 ASSPSTDTQY
TRBV7-8 14 ASSLAGQGPLSGYT
TRBV5-6 12 ASSPIGVGTEAF
TRBV19 14 ASSIIASGVTDTQY
TRBV14 9 ASTRTGELF
TRBV18 12 ASSPGAVTDTQY
TRBV7-2 11 ASRAPSTDTQY